Presented here are 3 T cell receptor beta chains from one specimen sequenced in a study of CD4 and CD8 cells across lung adenocarcinoma regions. TCRdb re-derived calls from the PCR reads in MiXCR, one entry per CDR3 protein. The sample shows approximately 20,000 distinct CDR3 sequences, more than 45% of them seen only once. Sequencing used CD4+ T cells from the margin of a lung tumor. These receptors all stem from a male donor with lung adenocarcinoma. The CD4 and CD8 labels of this study may be unreliable.

In this sample, this clonotype turned up a few times. The chain joins TRBV6-5 to TRBJ2-3; 11 bases line up with TRBD2. This CDR3 spans 15 amino acids. Trimming removed 4 bases from V and 5 bases from J; junction bases left unmatched: 5. Germline CDR1 MNHEY, CDR2 SVGAGI. CDR3 residues: CASSLAGGPGDTQYF. The CDR3 DNA reads TGTGCCAGCAGTTTAGCGGGGGGGCCGGGAGATACGCAGTATTTT.

This clonotype was found many times. V gene TRBV9 combines with J gene TRBJ2-1; D gene uncertain. Germline V gene lookup returns CDR1 SGDLS and CDR2 YYNGEE. The CDR3 contains 14 residues. Trimming took off 3 bases at V and 5 bases at J, with 12 bases between the two ends. CDR3 loop: CASSGGSGDNEQFF. For the CDR3, the DNA is TGTGCCAGCAGCGGCGGCTCTGGGGACAATGAGCAGTTCTTC. The full variable domain, with the rest looked up from reference TRBV9 and TRBJ2-1, is DSGVTQTPKHLITATGQRVTLRCSPRSGDLSVYWYQQSLDQGLQFLIQYYNGEERAKGNILERFSAQQFPDLHSELNLSSLELGDSALYFCASSGGSGDNEQFFGPGTRLTVL.

This clonotype was found many times. V is TRBV4-1 and J is TRBJ1-2, with a tentative D call TRBD1 (6 bases). Between the trimmed V and J ends, which lost 1 base and 3 bases, there was a span of 9 bases. This CDR3 is 14 amino acids long. Germline V gene sequence: CDR1 MGHRA, CDR2 YSYEKL. Here the CDR3 DNA reads TGCGCCAGCAGCCAAGGCAGGGGCGACTATGGCTACACCTTC. Translated: CASSQGRGDYGYTF.